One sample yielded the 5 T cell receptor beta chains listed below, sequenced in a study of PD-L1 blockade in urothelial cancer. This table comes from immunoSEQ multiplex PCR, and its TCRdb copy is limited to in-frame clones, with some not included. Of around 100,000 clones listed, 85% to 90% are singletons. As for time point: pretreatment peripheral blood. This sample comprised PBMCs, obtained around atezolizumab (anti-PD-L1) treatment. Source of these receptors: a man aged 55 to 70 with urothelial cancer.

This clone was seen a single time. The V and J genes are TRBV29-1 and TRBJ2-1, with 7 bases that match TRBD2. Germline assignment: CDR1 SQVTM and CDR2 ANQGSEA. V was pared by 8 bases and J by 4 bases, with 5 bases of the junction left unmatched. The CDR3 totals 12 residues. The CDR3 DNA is TGCAGCCTAGCGGAGGGGTACAATGAGCAGTTCTTC. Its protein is CSLAEGYNEQFF.

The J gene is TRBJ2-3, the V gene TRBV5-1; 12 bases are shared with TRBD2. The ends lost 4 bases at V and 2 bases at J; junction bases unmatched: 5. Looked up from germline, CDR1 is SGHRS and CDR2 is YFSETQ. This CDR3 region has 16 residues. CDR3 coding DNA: TGCGCCAGCAGCCCCCGGACTAGCGGGACCACAGATACGCAGTATTTT. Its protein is CASSPRTSGTTDTQYF.

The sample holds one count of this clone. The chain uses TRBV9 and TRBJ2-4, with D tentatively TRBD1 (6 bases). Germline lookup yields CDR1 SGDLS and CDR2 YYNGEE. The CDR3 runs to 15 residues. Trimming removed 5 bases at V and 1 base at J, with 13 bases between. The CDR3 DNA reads TGTGCCAGCAGTCTTCTTCAGGGGGCCAAAAACATTCAGTACTTC. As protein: CASSLLQGAKNIQYF.

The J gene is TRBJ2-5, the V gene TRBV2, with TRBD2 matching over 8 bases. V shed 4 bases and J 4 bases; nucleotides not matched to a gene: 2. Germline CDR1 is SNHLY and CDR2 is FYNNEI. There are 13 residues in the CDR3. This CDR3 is CASSAAGGETQYF. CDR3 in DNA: TGTGCCAGCAGTGCCGCGGGGGGAGAGACCCAGTACTTC.

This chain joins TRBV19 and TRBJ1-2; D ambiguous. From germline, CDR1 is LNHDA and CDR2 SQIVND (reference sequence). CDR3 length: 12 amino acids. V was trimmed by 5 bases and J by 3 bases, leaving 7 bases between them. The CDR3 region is CASSYSDYGYTF. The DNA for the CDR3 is TGTGCCAGTAGTTACTCGGACTATGGCTACACCTTC.